This T cell receptor (beta chain) was sequenced for a study of cytomegalovirus exposure and HLA in healthy donors. PCR involved 60 Vbeta and 13 Jbeta primers. Produced via immunoSEQ multiplex PCR; TCRdb's table is partial and in-frame only. The table lists 160,000 or so clones, around 77% of them singletons. CDR1 is ENHRY and CDR2 is SYGVKD in the germline V gene. The CDR3 runs 12 residues. V was cut by 7 bases and J by 4 bases, with 10 bases left in between. The rearrangement joins TRBV10-3 to TRBJ1-1; a possible D gene is TRBD1 (5 bases). The clonotype was recovered from a woman in her thirties in good health and CMV-seronegative. The sample taken for sequencing was PBMCs. The CDR3 here is CAIMNGGTEAFF. In nucleotides, the CDR3 is TGTGCCATCATGAACGGGGGCACTGAAGCTTTCTTT.